This entry lists 5 T cell receptor beta chains sequenced from one sample in a study of Tregs in tolerant kidney transplant recipients. The table came from immunoSEQ multiplex PCR; TCRdb's copy has only in-frame clones and leaves some out. This sample's table reports about 52,000 clones. The material was CD4+ T cells from blood, obtained before the transplant. Source of these receptors: a human donor who received a combined kidney and bone marrow transplant.

Worth noting for this clone: Read coverage stops 3 residues before the CDR3 terminus; the germline J gene supplies the remainder. The chain joins TRBV13 to TRBJ2-1, with TRBD2 as a possible D gene (6 bases). Germline V gene sequence: CDR1 PRHDT, CDR2 FYEKMQ (reference sequence). V was shortened by 1 base and J by 1 base, with 17 bases between the two germline ends. The CDR3 is 18 residues long. The CDR3 region is CASSLVPQLADSYNEQFF. The DNA read from the CDR3 is TGTGCCAGCAGCTTAGTTCCCCAATTAGCGGATTCCTACAATGAG. Combining the CDR3 with reference TRBV13 and TRBJ2-1 gives the whole variable domain AAGVIQSPRHLIKEKRETATLKCYPIPRHDTVYWYQQGPGQDPQFLISFYEKMQSDKGSIPDRFSAQQFSDYHSELNMSSLELGDSALYFCASSLVPQLADSYNEQFFGPGTRLTVL.

CDR3 sequence reads: CASSQGRDTQYF. The covered CDR3 bases are TGTGCCAGCAGCCAGGGGCGAGATACG. This chain joins TRBV14 and TRBJ2-3; possibly TRBD1 for D (5 bases). The read stops 3 residues short of the end of the CDR3; the missing end is completed from the germline J gene. CDR3 size: 12 residues. V lost 3 bases and J 5 bases, leaving 6 bases between the germline ends. Germline V gene sequence: CDR1 SGHDN, CDR2 FVKESK.

For this clone: Sequencing ends 3 residues short of the CDR3 end; the germline J gene provides the rest. V and J are TRBV2 and TRBJ2-7; TRBD1 might be the D (6 bases). Trimming left V 8 bases short and J 2 bases short, with 13 bases between. CDR3 length equals 13 residues. Germline assignment: CDR1 SNHLY and CDR2 FYNNEI. The CDR3 sequence: CASARQGTYEQYF. The CDR3 DNA, read in part, is TGTGCCAGCGCCCGCCAGGGGACCTACGAG.

A word on this clone: The CDR3 end falls 3 residues outside the read, so it is completed with the germline J gene. The V call is TRBV30, the J call TRBJ1-5, with D maybe TRBD1 (5 bases). This CDR3 region has 14 residues. Germline V gene data show CDR1 as GTSNPN and CDR2 as SVGIG (reference sequence). Trimming pared 2 bases from V and 2 bases from J, leaving 10 bases between. The CDR3 DNA, read in part, is TGTGCCTGGAGTCAAGGGGCTGGCAATCAGCCC. Protein: CAWSQGAGNQP. The complete CDR3 sequence is CAWSQGAGNQPQHF.

About this clone itself: Read sequence stops 3 residues before the CDR3 end, and the germline J gene provides the missing end. The same CDR3 arises from other DNA sequences in this sample as well. The V call is TRBV18, the J call TRBJ1-2, with TRBD1 matching over 7 bases. Germline V gene sequence: CDR1 KGHSH, CDR2 LQKENI. This CDR3 is 13 amino acids long. Trimming at V came to 3 bases and at J to 2 bases, leaving 0 bases not matched to a gene. The part of the CDR3 DNA that was read is TGTGCCAGCTCACCGGACAGGAACTATGGC. This translates into CASSPDRNYG. The full CDR3 sequence reads CASSPDRNYGYTF.